The clone carrying this T cell receptor (beta chain) has just a few counts. The record originates from a study of T cells in Graves' hyperthyroidism and ophthalmopathy. No ophthalmopathy progression within 18 months constituted stable Graves' hyperthyroidism. The patients, who ranged from 18 to 65 in age, presented with newly diagnosed hyperthyroidism lasting under 2 months. Amplification yielded TCR beta CDR3 regions, with RNA transcripts as the source. The HTBI set primed first-round TCR CDR3 RT-PCR. TCRdb re-derived calls from the multiplex PCR reads in MiXCR, one entry per CDR3 protein. The repertoire has 300,000 to 350,000 distinct CDR3 sequences, roughly 23% of them found once; the top ten carry around 50%. The germline CDR1 and CDR2 sequences are SGDLS and YYNGEE. Trimming shortened V by 5 bases and J by 4 bases, and 13 bases separated the two germline ends. The CDR3 spans 14 residues.

Source material: blood. The genes are TRBV9 and TRBJ1-3; D gene uncertain. The TCR originated in a woman aged 50 to 65 with Graves' hyperthyroidism. In DNA, the CDR3 is TGTGCCAGCAGACCGGGATCGAGAGGAAACACCATATATTTT. It codes for CASRPGSRGNTIYF.